Listed here are 3 T cell receptor beta chains from one sample, sequenced in a study of blood T cell repertoires in COVID-19 (dated by TCRdb to the early 2020s). Preparation of the library involved the immunoSEQ multiplex PCR assay. Here the immuneACCESS table is served through TCRdb, limited to in-frame sequences with V and J called. Missing clones are a known gap in these copies; in checked studies unresolved V genes cover under half, and the rest lacks a known reason. The sample table lists some 30,000 clones, under 95% of them with a count of one. The ten biggest clones cover 2.4% of the sample. Sequenced: peripheral blood. The source is a middle-aged man with active COVID-19.

This chain's CDR3 is CASSSVRDRSTDTQYF. CDR3 nucleotides: TGTGCCAGCAGCTCAGTCAGGGACAGGAGCACAGATACGCAGTATTTT. The chain employs TRBV7-2 and TRBJ2-3, with 8 bases fitting TRBD1. Germline CDR1 reads SGHTA; CDR2 reads FQGNSA. The J segment lost 0 bases and the V segment lost 4 bases, leaving 6 bases of the junction unmatched. CDR3 size: 16 residues.

V gene TRBV5-1 combines with J gene TRBJ2-6; 8 bases line up with TRBD1. This CDR3 comprises 20 residues. The germline CDR1 and CDR2 sequences are SGHRS and YFSETQ. Germline trimming cut 0 bases from V and 0 bases from J; bases unmatched to any gene: 11. The CDR3 is CASSLEGHRGSTSGANVLTF. In DNA form, the CDR3 reads TGCGCCAGCAGCTTGGAGGGCCACAGGGGGTCCACCTCTGGGGCCAACGTCCTGACTTTC.

The rearrangement uses TRBV5-4 and TRBJ2-5, with 10 bases lining up with TRBD2. The CDR3 runs 16 residues. V shed 0 bases, J shed 2 bases, and the junction held 4 bases outside the gene matches. Germline V gives CDR1 SGHNT, CDR2 YYREEE (reference sequence). CDR3 nucleotide sequence: TGTGCCAGCAGCTTGGATTGGACTAGCGGACAAGAGACCCAGTACTTC. It translates to CASSLDWTSGQETQYF.